The 25 T cell receptor beta chains listed next were all sequenced from one sample in a study of a mutant IDH1 vaccine in newly diagnosed glioma. Time point in this sample: week 47, end of study. Every vaccination contained 300 ug of the mutant IDH1 20-mer peptide and was paired with topical imiquimod. This table comes from immunoSEQ multiplex PCR, and its TCRdb copy is limited to in-frame clones, with some not included. The sample shows over 50,000 clones, around 80% of them seen only once. Their antigen targets remain unknown. Sequenced material: PBMCs, taken from a glioma patient whose treatment included an IDH1 peptide vaccine. All receptors come from a woman aged 40-49 years with glioma. Some clones in this sample may be carry-over from other donors' samples.

The chain combines TRBV30 with TRBJ1-2; the D is unclear. V was pared by 1 base and J by 2 bases, with 14 bases between. The CDR3 is 15 residues long. Germline V gene data show CDR1 as GTSNPN and CDR2 as SVGIG (reference sequence). In nucleotides, the CDR3 is TGTGCCTGGAGTGGGGAGAGAGGTACGAACTATGGCTACACCTTC. Translating it yields CAWSGERGTNYGYTF.

A single count supports this clone. This chain connects TRBV19 to TRBJ1-4, with D possibly matching TRBD1 (6 bases). Trimming removed 7 bases at V and 0 bases at J, with 12 bases between. The CDR3 contains 15 residues. The germline CDR1 and CDR2 sequences are LNHDA and SQIVND (reference sequence). In nucleotides, the CDR3 is TGTGCCAGTACCATGGGGGCAACAACTAATGAAAAACTGTTTTTT. Translating gives CASTMGATTNEKLFF.

The rearrangement links TRBV6-5 to TRBJ1-2; possibly TRBD1 for D (5 bases). CDR1 is MNHEY and CDR2 is SVGAGI in the germline V gene. The CDR3 spans 14 residues. Between the trimmed V and J ends, which lost 0 bases and 8 bases, there was a span of 13 bases. CDR3 residues: CASSYSGGVGGYTF. CDR3 coding DNA: TGTGCCAGCAGTTACTCGGGAGGGGTTGGAGGCTACACCTTC.

This clone occurred a few times. V is TRBV23-1 and J is TRBJ2-2; D possibly corresponds to TRBD1 (6 bases). TRBV23-1 is an ORF, with its function uncertain. Trimming shortened V by 6 bases and J by 4 bases, and 18 bases separated the two germline ends. The CDR3 sequence is 16 residues long. The CDR3 nucleotides are TGCGCCAGCAGGGGGGCAACAGAGTACGGCACCGGGGAGCTGTTTTTT. It is translated as CASRGATEYGTGELFF.

The V gene is TRBV27, the J gene TRBJ1-2, with TRBD1 matching 7 bases. Per the germline V gene, CDR1 is MNHEY and CDR2 is SMNVEV (reference sequence). CDR3 length equals 18 residues. V lost 4 bases to trimming and J lost 8 bases; unmatched junction nucleotides: 22. The CDR3 protein is CASSSHRTGRGFHSGYTF. The CDR3 nucleotides are TGTGCCAGCAGTTCCCATCGGACAGGACGAGGCTTTCATTCCGGCTACACCTTC.

The chain recombines TRBV5-6 with TRBJ1-2; D might be TRBD1 (5 bases). Trimming shortened V by 2 bases and J by 7 bases, and 15 bases separated the two germline ends. This CDR3 comprises 14 residues. Per germline, CDR1 SGHDT and CDR2 YYEEEE. The DNA of the CDR3 is TGTGCCAGCAGCTTCCAGGGATCGGGCTCTGGCTACACCTTC. Amino acid sequence: CASSFQGSGSGYTF.

This chain joins TRBV25-1 and TRBJ2-1, with D hard to call. This CDR3 spans 15 amino acids. V was pared by 5 bases and J by 3 bases, with 14 bases between. The V gene's germline CDR1 is MGHDK and CDR2 SYGVNS. CDR3 amino acids: CASSNGEIDYNEQFF. In DNA form, the CDR3 reads TGTGCCAGCAGTAATGGGGAAATCGACTACAATGAGCAGTTCTTC. Variable domain in full (rest from reference TRBV25-1 and TRBJ2-1): EADIYQTPRYLVIGTGKKITLECSQTMGHDKMYWYQQDPGMELHLIHYSYGVNSTEKGDLSSESTVSRIRTEHFPLTLESARPSHTSQYLCASSNGEIDYNEQFFGPGTRLTVL.

V gene TRBV6-5 combines with J gene TRBJ1-6; 8 bases map to TRBD1. The V segment lost 5 bases and the J segment 6 bases; nucleotides outside the gene matches: 3. The germline CDR1 and CDR2 sequences are MNHEY and SVGAGI. The CDR3 totals 14 residues. As DNA, the CDR3 is TGTGCCAGCAGTCCTACAGGGGGTAATTCACCCCTCCACTTT. Translated, it gives CASSPTGGNSPLHF.

On this clone: Different DNA sequences within this sample yield the same CDR3. J is TRBJ2-7 and V is TRBV5-4; 9 bases are shared with TRBD1. With 3 bases clipped from V and 4 bases from J, the junction kept 5 bases outside the gene matches. The CDR3 spans 14 residues. The germline V gene encodes CDR1 SGHNT and CDR2 YYREEE (reference sequence). The CDR3 nucleotides are TGTGCCAGCAGCTCCGGACAGGGGAGGTACGAGCAGTACTTC. Its protein is CASSSGQGRYEQYF. Full variable domain (remainder filled in from reference TRBV5-4 and TRBJ2-7): ETGVTQSPTHLIKTRGQQVTLRCSSQSGHNTVSWYQQALGQGPQFIFQYYREEENGRGNFPPRFSGLQFPNYSSELNVNALELDDSALYLCASSSGQGRYEQYFGPGTRLTVT.

V and J are TRBV28 and TRBJ2-5; 13 nucleotides match TRBD2. The CDR3 runs to 17 residues. Germline V CDR1 and CDR2: MDHEN, SYDVKM. V lost 4 bases to trimming and J lost 4 bases; unmatched junction nucleotides: 9. The CDR3 spells CASSYPRLAGGIETQYF. The CDR3 bases are TGTGCCAGCAGTTACCCTAGACTAGCGGGGGGCATAGAGACCCAGTACTTC.

V usage is TRBV29-1 and J usage is TRBJ2-7; 8 bases agree with TRBD1. V shed 2 bases, J shed 1 base, and the junction held 7 bases outside the gene matches. This CDR3 spans 15 amino acids. Germline V gives CDR1 SQVTM, CDR2 ANQGSEA. CDR3: CSVENPGQGSYEQYF. The CDR3 bases are TGCAGCGTTGAAAACCCCGGACAGGGATCCTACGAGCAGTACTTC.

The V call is TRBV27, the J call TRBJ2-2; D is possibly TRBD2 (6 bases). The CDR3 extends over 14 amino acids. Germline CDR1 and CDR2: MNHEY and SMNVEV (reference sequence). V was pared by 5 bases and J by 0 bases, with 7 bases between. This CDR3 is CASSPGANTGELFF. CDR3 nucleotide sequence: TGTGCCAGCAGTCCGGGGGCGAACACCGGGGAGCTGTTTTTT.

The chain recombines TRBV9 with TRBJ1-2; 11 nucleotides agree with TRBD1. The CDR3 is 15 residues long. Losses at the gene ends were 6 bases for V and 6 bases for J; bases not matched to a gene: 10. CDR1 is SGDLS and CDR2 is YYNGEE in the germline V gene. The CDR3 DNA follows: TGTGCCAGCAAGGGCGGGACAGGGGGTAAGAATGGCTACACCTTC. It encodes CASKGGTGGKNGYTF.

In this sample, this clone turned up once. V usage is TRBV10-2 and J usage is TRBJ1-5, with 11 bases identical to TRBD1. Trimming removed 8 bases from V and 7 bases from J; junction bases left unmatched: 7. CDR1 WSHSY and CDR2 SAAADI come from the germline V gene. The length of the CDR3 is 14 residues. The CDR3 DNA reads TGCGCCAGCTCCGGACAGGGGGCAAGGCAGCCCCAGCATTTT. The encoded protein is CASSGQGARQPQHF.

This clone has more than one count but fewer than ten. This sequence joins TRBV2 and TRBJ1-5, with 9 bases aligning to TRBD1. The germline gives CDR1 SNHLY, CDR2 FYNNEI. This CDR3 has 15 amino acids. The V segment lost 4 bases and the J segment 7 bases; nucleotides outside the gene matches: 8. CDR3 amino acids: CASSATGGPQQPQHF. The CDR3 DNA is TGTGCCAGCAGTGCCACAGGGGGCCCGCAGCAGCCCCAGCATTTT.

With regard to this clone: The junction departs from the called germline gene at one end, perhaps through a read error. V is TRBV7-7 and J is TRBJ2-7; possibly TRBD2 for D (7 bases). There are 14 residues in the CDR3. Germline values: CDR1 SSHAT, CDR2 FNYEAQ (reference sequence). DNA of the CDR3: TGTGCTAGCAGCTTAGGGGGGGGGATCTACGAGCAGTACTTC. This codes for CASSLGGGIYEQYF. Supplemented by reference TRBV7-7 and TRBJ2-7, the full variable domain reads GAGVSQSPRYKVTKRGQDVTLRCDPISSHATLYWYQQALGQGPEFLTYFNYEAQPDKSGLPSDRFSAERPEGSISTLTIQRTEQRDSAMYRCASSLGGGIYEQYFGPGTRLTVT.

The V gene is TRBV6-1, the J gene TRBJ1-2; D unresolved. CDR1 is MNHNS, CDR2 SASEGT, per germline. This CDR3 spans 13 amino acids. V gave up 7 bases and J gave up 2 bases, with 11 bases separating them. The CDR3 nucleotides read TGTGCCAGCACCCAGACACCAAACTATGGCTACACCTTC. It translates to CASTQTPNYGYTF.

In this sample, this clone turned up a few times. The V gene is TRBV5-5, the J gene TRBJ1-1; D is unclear. The CDR3 sequence is 12 residues long. V was cut by 4 bases and J by 3 bases, with 7 bases left in between. Germline loops: CDR1 SGHKS, CDR2 YYEKEE (reference sequence). The CDR3 nucleotides read TGTGCCAGCAGCCGTACTCACACTGAAGCTTTCTTT. It specifies CASSRTHTEAFF.

This chain joins TRBV2 and TRBJ1-2, with D perhaps matching TRBD1 (5 bases). This CDR3 region has 12 residues. CDR1 is SNHLY, CDR2 FYNNEI, per germline. Trimming took 10 bases from V and 4 from J, leaving 13 bases between them. CDR3 nucleotide sequence: TGTGCCACCCTGACAGTAGGCTATGGCTACACCTTC. It codes for CATLTVGYGYTF.

This chain connects TRBV15 to TRBJ1-1; no clear D gene. V lost 1 base to trimming and J lost 1 base, with 10 bases between them. The V gene's germline CDR1 is LNHNV and CDR2 YYDKDF (reference sequence). The CDR3 extends over 15 amino acids. The chain's CDR3 is CATSRGPKGNTEAFF. The CDR3 nucleotides read TGTGCCACCAGCAGAGGTCCTAAGGGGAACACTGAAGCTTTCTTT.

Note on this clone: The junction departs from germline at one end; a sequencing error may be responsible. This rearrangement joins TRBV7-7 to TRBJ2-5; no clear D gene. The CDR3 sequence is 14 residues long. Germline V gene sequence: CDR1 SSHAT, CDR2 FNYEAQ (reference sequence). The CDR3 bases are TGTGCTAGCAGCCCACTCTCCTGGGGAGAGACCCAGTACTTC. Its protein product is CASSPLSWGETQYF.

In its sample, this clone was seen once. V gene TRBV7-9 combines with J gene TRBJ1-1; possibly TRBD1 for D (6 bases). The germline gives CDR1 SEHNR, CDR2 FQNEAQ (reference sequence). The CDR3 runs 13 residues. V lost 11 bases to trimming and J lost 2 bases, with 15 bases between them. DNA of the CDR3: TGTGCCTCGGTGGAGGGGGGTAACACTGAAGCTTTCTTT. It encodes CASVEGGNTEAFF. Combining the CDR3 with reference TRBV7-9 and TRBJ1-1 gives the whole variable domain DTGVSQNPRHKITKRGQNVTFRCDPISEHNRLYWYRQTLGQGPEFLTYFQNEAQLEKSRLLSDRFSAERPKGSFSTLEIQRTEQGDSAMYLCASVEGGNTEAFFGQGTRLTVV.

The sample holds a few counts of this clone. The chain has TRBV20-1 and TRBJ2-5; possible D gene TRBD2, 5 bases. Per germline, CDR1 DFQATT and CDR2 SNEGSKA (reference sequence). This CDR3 has 11 amino acids. The germline V and J ends were trimmed by 8 bases and 1 base, with 8 bases remaining between them. This CDR3 is CSPGSQETQYF. The CDR3, as DNA: TGCAGTCCGGGGTCCCAAGAGACCCAGTACTTC.

This chain links TRBV10-3 with TRBJ2-3, with TRBD1 as a possible D gene (6 bases). Trimming cost V 3 bases and J 4 bases, with 14 bases left between them. This CDR3 spans 15 amino acids. Germline V gene sequence: CDR1 ENHRY, CDR2 SYGVKD. The CDR3 is CAISENSPGADTQYF. The CDR3 DNA sequence: TGTGCCATCAGTGAAAACTCCCCAGGGGCAGATACGCAGTATTTT.

This clone has a handful of counts. CDR3 nucleotide sequence: TGTGCCTGGAGTGCTGGCAGCAATCAGCCCCAGCATTTT. Encoded protein: CAWSAGSNQPQHF. This chain connects TRBV30 to TRBJ1-5; no reliable D call. V was shortened by 1 base and J by 1 base, with 5 bases between the two germline ends. CDR1 and CDR2 (germline): GTSNPN, SVGIG (reference sequence). The CDR3 runs 13 residues.